Listed below are T cell receptor beta chains from one sample, sequenced in a study of CD4 T cells in relation to SARS-CoV-2 and coronaviruses. Their cognate antigens are unknown. TCRdb's copy holds only in-frame clones and misses some; the assay was immunoSEQ multiplex PCR. The sample holds some 20,000 clones; over 60% are singletons and the top ten take around 30%. The specimen sequenced was CD4+ T cells from PBMCs, cultured in vitro. All receptors come from a human donor in good health. Both conserved end residues are part of each CDR3. D genes are given only for firm matches. Rows may omit the clone size; those that give it use once, few, many or a size class.

D gene	V gene	J gene	clone size	CDR3 DNA	CDR3 protein
-	TRBV5-1	TRBJ2-1	few	TGCGCCAGCAGTCGGGCGATAGGTGGGGATGAGCAGTTCTTC	CASSRAIGGDEQFF
-	TRBV5-1	TRBJ1-1	-	TGCGCCAGCAGCCCTAACAGAGTAGGTTTGGTCGCTGAAGCTTTCTTT	CASSPNRVGLVAEAFF
-	TRBV12-3/TRBV12-4	TRBJ1-2	once	TGTGCCAGCATTGGGGGGGCCTATGGCTACACCTTC	CASIGGAYGYTF
TRBD1	TRBV7-9	TRBJ2-3	once	TGTGCCAGCAGCTTAGGGACAGGGGGCAGAACAGATACGCAGTATTTT	CASSLGTGGRTDTQYF
-	TRBV28	TRBJ1-1	-	TGTGCCAGCAGTTTAAACAGGAACACTGAAGCTTTCTTT	CASSLNRNTEAFF
-	TRBV27	TRBJ1-1	-	TGTGCCAGCAGTTTTATACAGAACACTGAAGCTTTCTTT	CASSFIQNTEAFF
TRBD2	TRBV2	TRBJ2-7	once	TGTGCCAGCAGTGAACAGGGGACTAGCGGGAGCCGCGAGCAGTACTTC	CASSEQGTSGSREQYF
-	TRBV7-8	TRBJ2-3	-	TGTGCCAGCAGCTCGGGCCCTCAAGATACGCAGTATTTT	CASSSGPQDTQYF
TRBD1	TRBV4-2	TRBJ2-7	-	TGTGCCAGCAGCCGTAGAGGGGGACAGGGAACCTACGAGCAGTACTTC	CASSRRGGQGTYEQYF
TRBD2	TRBV19	TRBJ2-7	-	TGTGCCAGTAGTACCGAACGGACTAGCGGGGGCTACGAGCAGTACTTC	CASSTERTSGGYEQYF
TRBD2	TRBV11-2	TRBJ2-7	few	TGTGCCAGCAGCCCGACGACTAGCGGGCTAAATAGGGAGCAGTACTTC	CASSPTTSGLNREQYF
TRBD1	TRBV19	TRBJ1-1	-	TGTGCCAGTAGAGCTACCGGGACAGGGACTGAAGCTTTCTTT	CASRATGTGTEAFF
TRBD2	TRBV7-3	TRBJ2-1	-	TGTGCCAGCAGCTCGGCCAGCGGGAACTCGCAGTACAATGAGCAGTTCTTC	CASSSASGNSQYNEQFF
-	TRBV18	TRBJ2-1	-	TGTGCCAGCTCACCAACTTCACTAGTGGTTGATGAGCAGTTCTTC	CASSPTSLVVDEQFF
-	TRBV18	TRBJ1-1	-	TGTGCCAGCTCACGGAGACAGGTGAGGGACACTGAAGCTTTCTTT	CASSRRQVRDTEAFF
-	TRBV19	TRBJ2-2	once	TGTGCCAGTAGTATAGGATGGGGTTACTTGTCGAACACCGGGGAGCTGTTTTTT	CASSIGWGYLSNTGELFF
TRBD1	TRBV27	TRBJ1-2	few	TGTGCCAGCAGTCCACTCCCGGACAGGGGGCTCTATGGCTACACCTTC	CASSPLPDRGLYGYTF
-	TRBV5-8	TRBJ2-7	-	TGTGCCAGCAGCTTCTTCGGGACGGAACCGTACGAGCAGTACTTC	CASSFFGTEPYEQYF
TRBD1	TRBV3-1/TRBV3-2	TRBJ2-1	-	TGTGCCAGCAGCCAAGGTCCTCCCGGACAGGGGCTAAATGAGCAGTTCTTC	CASSQGPPGQGLNEQFF
TRBD1	TRBV3-1/TRBV3-2	TRBJ1-2	-	TGTGCCAGCAGCCCTCCGGGGGCAGGGGGCGAGGGCTACACCTTC	CASSPPGAGGEGYTF
-	TRBV7-9	TRBJ2-1	-	TGTGCCAGCAGCTTAGCCGGGAGCGATGAGCAGTTCTTC	CASSLAGSDEQFF
TRBD2	TRBV7-9	TRBJ2-3	-	TGTGCCAGCAGCTTAGGGTCTAGCGGGACCACAGATACGCAGTATTTT	CASSLGSSGTTDTQYF
-	TRBV7-2	TRBJ1-6	medium-sized	TGTGCCAGCAGCTTATTTGGGGAAGGTTCACCCCTCCACTTT	CASSLFGEGSPLHF
TRBD1	TRBV20-1	TRBJ1-1	-	TGCAGTGCTAGTCGGGACAGAGGGGGTGACGAAGCTTTCTTT	CSASRDRGGDEAFF
-	TRBV19	TRBJ2-7	-	TGTGCCAGTAGTATAGAAGGAGGTCTCGGGAGACAGTACTTC	CASSIEGGLGRQYF
-	TRBV7-9	TRBJ2-5	-	TGTGCCAGCAGCTCCTTGATGGCCCACCAAGAGACCCAGTACTTC	CASSSLMAHQETQYF
-	TRBV9	TRBJ2-3	-	TGTGCCAGCAGCGTTCCAGGCGGAACTAGCACAGATACGCAGTATTTT	CASSVPGGTSTDTQYF
-	TRBV11-2	TRBJ1-1	-	TGTGCCAGCAGCTTAGTGGACCTCACCACTGAAGCTTTCTTT	CASSLVDLTTEAFF
-	TRBV10-1	TRBJ2-3	-	TGCGCCAGCAGCGGACTGACAGATACGCAGTATTTT	CASSGLTDTQYF
-	TRBV18	TRBJ1-5	once	TGTGCCAGCTCCTCCATTGGCTTTAGCAATCAGCCCCAGCATTTT	CASSSIGFSNQPQHF
TRBD1	TRBV14	TRBJ1-6	-	TGTGCCAGCAGCCTAACAGGGGCTAATTCACCCCTCCACTTT	CASSLTGANSPLHF
-	TRBV25-1	TRBJ2-7	once	TGTGCCACCATGAGAAACTACGAGCAGTACTTC	CATMRNYEQYF
-	TRBV10-3	TRBJ1-1	-	TGTGCCATCAGTGCGGGGCCCGACAGGTTTGAAGCTTTCTTT	CAISAGPDRFEAFF
-	TRBV7-9	TRBJ2-1	-	TGTGCCAGCAGCCGGGACTACAATGAGCAGTTCTTC	CASSRDYNEQFF
-	TRBV3-1/TRBV3-2	TRBJ2-7	-	TGTGCCAGCAGCCCGGACGGACCCTCCTACGAGCAGTACTTC	CASSPDGPSYEQYF
-	TRBV11-2	TRBJ1-1	-	TGTGCCAGCGCCTACAATTCGGCCGCCGAAGCTTTCTTT	CASAYNSAAEAFF
-	TRBV14	TRBJ1-2	-	TGTGCCAGCAGCCCAGTGGGGCCAAGTGGCTACACCTTC	CASSPVGPSGYTF
-	TRBV28	TRBJ2-5	-	TGTGCCAGCAGCCTCCGGGGACCGAGAATCCAAGAGACCCAGTACTTC	CASSLRGPRIQETQYF
-	TRBV12-3/TRBV12-4	TRBJ2-1	few	TGTGCCAGCAGTGCGCAGAATGAGCAGTTCTTC	CASSAQNEQFF
TRBD1	TRBV7-3	TRBJ2-1	-	TGTGCCAGCAGCACCGCCGGGACAGCCTACAATGAGCAGTTCTTC	CASSTAGTAYNEQFF
-	TRBV5-1	TRBJ1-2	-	TGCGCCAGCAGCTTGGATTCGCCCTCCCGAGGAGGCGGCTACACCTTC	CASSLDSPSRGGGYTF